Shown below are 15 T cell receptor beta chains from a single sample sequenced in a study of post-analysis software for immune sequencing data. Overall study results and limits: Controls had lower frequencies than patients of five or six TRBV segments, which included TRBV5-6, TRBV5-1 and TRBV20-1.

Their specific antigens are unknown. Prepared TCR beta cDNA libraries contained unique molecular identifiers. TCRdb reprocessed the PCR reads with MiXCR, giving one entry per CDR3 protein. The data contain approximately 730,000 distinct CDR3 sequences, just under 30% of them singletons. The specimen sequenced was blood. Receptors originate from a girl aged 10-17 years with multiple sclerosis.

This rearrangement joins TRBV7-9 to TRBJ2-1; tentatively, D is TRBD1 (5 bases). Near its end, the DNA agrees better with TRBJ2-7, so the J call may be wrong. The germline CDR1 and CDR2 sequences are SEHNR and FQNEAQ (reference sequence). The CDR3 covers 16 residues. In DNA, the CDR3 is TGTGCCAGCACCTCCTTCCCGGCAGGGTCCTACAATGAGCAGTACTTC. Translating gives CASTSFPAGSYNEQYF.

The gene calls are TRBV11-2 and TRBJ2-3, with no clear D. Germline values: CDR1 SGHAT, CDR2 FQNNGV. V was shortened by 5 bases and J by 0 bases, with 21 bases between the two germline ends. The CDR3 is 18 amino acids. The CDR3 bases are TGTGCCAGCAGCCCTAATAATATTTGGCTGGGGAGCACAGATACGCAGTATTTT. It yields the protein CASSPNNIWLGSTDTQYF.

This clonotype was seen a few times. The chain is built from TRBV10-3 and TRBJ2-3; weak D call: TRBD2 (6 bases). Germline V gene data show CDR1 as ENHRY and CDR2 as SYGVKD. The ends were cut back, 11 bases at V and 4 bases at J, with 19 bases in the middle. The CDR3 runs 14 residues. The CDR3: CASASAGKADTQYF. CDR3 DNA sequence: TGTGCCTCCGCGTCGGCGGGAAAAGCAGATACGCAGTATTTT.

This clonotype was seen ten or more times. The chain uses TRBV20-1 and TRBJ1-2, with unresolved D. The length of the CDR3 is 15 residues. V shed 6 bases and J shed 0 bases, with 17 bases lying between them. Germline values: CDR1 DFQATT, CDR2 SNEGSKA (reference sequence). CDR3 bases: TGCAGTGCCATCCCACCCCAGAGAGCTAACTATGGCTACACCTTC. This sequence encodes CSAIPPQRANYGYTF.

This clonotype appeared a few times. CDR3 amino acids: CASSRPGPTEQFF. CDR3 nucleotide sequence: TGTGCCAGCAGTCGACCGGGACCAACTGAGCAGTTCTTC. The chain employs TRBV7-2 and TRBJ2-1; D tentatively reads TRBD1 or TRBD2 (5 bases each). CDR1 and CDR2 (germline): SGHTA, FQGNSA. The V end was cut by 6 bases, the J end by 9 bases, with 15 bases between. The CDR3 is 13 residues long.

This chain connects TRBV7-9 to TRBJ2-5; 11 bases are shared with TRBD2. The CDR3 has 20 residues. The germline V gene has CDR1 SEHNR and CDR2 FQNEAQ (reference sequence). J was trimmed by 11 bases and V by 4 bases; bases with no gene match: 27. The CDR3, as DNA: TGTGCCAGCAGCTCCACCCTGGGGGCTAGCGGGGGGCCTTTAAGCAATGAGCAGTACTTC. Translated, it gives CASSSTLGASGGPLSNEQYF.

This clonotype was seen once. The rearrangement links TRBV29-1 to TRBJ2-5, with 13 nucleotides matching TRBD2. The CDR3 is made up of 14 amino acids. Per the germline V gene, CDR1 is SQVTM and CDR2 is ANQGSEA. V trimming: 6 bases; J trimming: 11 bases; junction bases outside the gene matches: 12. The chain's CDR3 is CSVGGLAGPGGQYF. The CDR3 region has the DNA TGCAGCGTGGGGGGACTAGCGGGACCCGGGGGGCAGTACTTC.

The chain recombines TRBV25-1 with TRBJ2-1, with 11 positions matching TRBD2. Per the germline V gene, CDR1 is MGHDK and CDR2 is SYGVNS. The junction had 3 bases not matched to a gene; V was cut back by 4 bases and J by 7 bases. The length of the CDR3 is 14 residues. CDR3 DNA: TGTGCCAGCAGTGTAGCGGGGGGGAAGAATGAGCAGTTCTTC. Its protein is CASSVAGGKNEQFF. Combining the CDR3 with reference TRBV25-1 and TRBJ2-1 gives the whole variable domain EADIYQTPRYLVIGTGKKITLECSQTMGHDKMYWYQQDPGMELHLIHYSYGVNSTEKGDLSSESTVSRIRTEHFPLTLESARPSHTSQYLCASSVAGGKNEQFFGPGTRLTVL.

This clonotype was detected many times. J is TRBJ2-1 and V is TRBV29-1; D is possibly TRBD2 (6 bases). Trimming shortened V by 2 bases and J by 10 bases, and 12 bases separated the two germline ends. Per the germline V gene, CDR1 is SQVTM and CDR2 is ANQGSEA. The CDR3 is made up of 12 amino acids. CDR3 nucleotides: TGCAGCGTTGAAAGCGGCGGGGCGGAGCAGTTCTTC. Residues: CSVESGGAEQFF.

The rearrangement joins TRBV18 to TRBJ1-1; D call uncertain. CDR3 length equals 15 residues. The germline V gene encodes CDR1 KGHSH and CDR2 LQKENI. V lost 2 bases and J 6 bases, leaving 16 bases between the germline ends. CDR3 sequence: CASSPRPLGDAEAFF. In DNA form, the CDR3 reads TGTGCCAGCTCACCAAGGCCCCTTGGTGACGCTGAAGCTTTCTTT.

This clonotype has at least ten counts. V gene TRBV29-1 combines with J gene TRBJ2-7; 10 positions match TRBD1. The germline V gene has CDR1 SQVTM and CDR2 ANQGSEA. V gave up 7 bases and J gave up 2 bases; unmatched junction bases: 8. The CDR3 has 14 amino acids. CDR3 residues: CSARGTGDTYEQYF. For the CDR3, the DNA is TGCAGCGCCAGAGGGACAGGGGATACCTACGAGCAGTACTTC.

The chain joins TRBV28 to TRBJ2-1, with 7 bases lining up with TRBD1. The CDR3 extends over 14 amino acids. The germline gives CDR1 MDHEN, CDR2 SYDVKM. V lost 6 bases to trimming and J lost 9 bases; unmatched junction nucleotides: 11. The CDR3 DNA reads TGTGCCAGCAGCCGATCGACCCAGGGGGTTGAGCAGTTCTTC. Its translation is CASSRSTQGVEQFF.

CDR3 sequence (DNA): TGCAGTGCCCCCCGACCGGGACAGGGACGCAATGAGCAGTTCTTC. This sequence encodes CSAPRPGQGRNEQFF. The rearrangement uses TRBV20-1 and TRBJ2-1; 9 bases match TRBD1. V dropped 6 bases and J dropped 6; count of bases not matched to a gene: 12. The CDR3 length is 15 residues. The germline CDR1 and CDR2 sequences are DFQATT and SNEGSKA (reference sequence).

The chain employs TRBV12-3 or TRBV12-4 and TRBJ2-1; 10 bases fit TRBD2. The CDR3 totals 15 residues. Germline trimming cut 4 bases from V and 9 bases from J; bases unmatched to any gene: 9. CDR3 DNA: TGTGCCAGCAGTTCGGTGCCCGGGACTAGCGTTGAGCAGTTCTTC. Residues: CASSSVPGTSVEQFF.

The chain recombines TRBV20-1 with TRBJ2-3, with 11 bases identical to TRBD2. V dropped 3 bases and J dropped 6; count of bases not matched to a gene: 11. Per the germline V gene, CDR1 is DFQATT and CDR2 is SNEGSKA (reference sequence). The CDR3 consists of 16 residues. The CDR3 nucleotides read TGCAGTGCTAGTTCGTTTAGCGGGAGGGTGGCCGATACGCAGTATTTT. It translates to CSASSFSGRVADTQYF.